A selection of T cell receptor beta chains follows, all from one sample in a study of neurological immune-mediated disorders. TCRdb processed the 5' RACE reads anew with MiXCR; each CDR3 protein has one entry. The sample carries around 130,000 distinct CDR3 sequences, 3% to 3.5% recorded once. Specimen: PBMCs. The receptor set was obtained from a woman aged 25 to 39 with multiple sclerosis. The CDR3 runs from the conserved cysteine through the conserved F or W. Each record gives: clone size, V gene, D gene, J gene, CDR3 protein, CDR3 DNA. A D gene is named only where the DNA matches it firmly. Sizes are listed as once, few, many, or a class for an expanded clone.

many,TRBV24-1,-,TRBJ2-2,CATLRTLRASPTGELFF,TGTGCCACCCTCAGGACGCTGCGGGCTAGTCCCACCGGGGAGCTGTTTTTT
many,TRBV20-1,-,TRBJ2-1,CSAYGGGPSYNEQFF,TGCAGTGCTTACGGAGGGGGGCCCTCCTACAATGAGCAGTTCTTC
few,TRBV27,-,TRBJ2-7,CASSNYRRSYEQYF,TGTGCCAGCAGTAACTACAGACGGAGCTACGAGCAGTACTTC
many,TRBV5-1,-,TRBJ2-7,CASSGGGYEQYF,TGCGCCAGCAGTGGGGGTGGCTACGAGCAGTACTTC
many,TRBV5-1,-,TRBJ2-7,CASSSTTYEQYF,TGCGCCAGCAGCTCCACGACCTACGAGCAGTACTTC
many,TRBV5-5,-,TRBJ2-1,CASSFRQVSSYNEQFF,TGTGCCAGCAGCTTTCGACAGGTTAGCTCCTACAATGAGCAGTTCTTC
many,TRBV5-5,-,TRBJ1-1,CASRTLWMNTEAFF,TGTGCCAGCAGAACCTTATGGATGAACACTGAAGCTTTCTTT
many,TRBV7-9,-,TRBJ2-1,CASSSQAADNEQFF,TGTGCCAGCAGCTCTCAGGCGGCAGACAATGAGCAGTTCTTC
few,TRBV20-1,-,TRBJ2-5,CSASLGKETQYF,TGCAGTGCTAGTCTCGGGAAAGAGACCCAGTACTTC
many,TRBV29-1,-,TRBJ1-1,CSVEDTEAFF,TGCAGCGTCGAAGACACTGAAGCTTTCTTT
many,TRBV5-1,TRBD1,TRBJ2-6,CASSLSPGQESLGANVLTF,TGCGCCAGCAGCTTGAGTCCGGGACAGGAATCGTTGGGGGCCAACGTCCTGACTTTC
many,TRBV20-1,-,TRBJ2-5,CSARRRGGPSRETQYF,TGCAGTGCTAGACGTCGTGGGGGCCCCTCACGGGAGACCCAGTACTTC
many,TRBV7-9,TRBD1,TRBJ1-3,CASSLGIPTGAISGNTIYF,TGTGCCAGCAGCCTTGGTATCCCTACAGGGGCGATCTCTGGAAACACCATATATTTT
many,TRBV7-2,TRBD1,TRBJ2-1,CASSVNRGRGYNEQFF,TGTGCCAGCAGCGTCAACAGGGGGCGGGGGTACAATGAGCAGTTCTTC
few,TRBV20-1,-,TRBJ2-2,CSAGPGADGELFF,TGCAGTGCTGGGCCGGGGGCTGACGGGGAGCTGTTTTTT
many,TRBV20-1,-,TRBJ2-7,CSASIGSEQYF,TGCAGTGCTAGTATCGGGTCCGAGCAGTACTTC